This T cell receptor (beta chain) was found in a study of CD4 and CD8 cells across lung adenocarcinoma regions. The patients had localized lung adenocarcinoma, a non-small cell subtype. CDR1 is MNHNS and CDR2 is SASEGT in the germline V gene. This CDR3 is 14 amino acids long. The V and J ends lost 8 bases and 7 bases, in that order; junction bases with no gene match: 10. One entry per CDR3 protein, called by TCRdb with MiXCR from the PCR reads. Of 24,000 or so distinct CDR3 sequences listed, over 40% were seen once; the top ten hold about a fifth. Sequencing was done on a sample of CD4+ T cells from the center of a lung tumor. The TCR sequence derives from a male donor with lung adenocarcinoma. The CD4 and CD8 labels of this study may be unreliable. The chain joins TRBV6-1 to TRBJ2-1; the match to TRBD2 covers 8 bases. This CDR3 is CASWRAGGKNEQFF. The CDR3 region has the DNA TGTGCCAGCTGGAGGGCGGGGGGCAAAAATGAGCAGTTCTTC.